The rows below give T cell receptor beta chains drawn from one sample of a study of blood T cell repertoires in COVID-19. Clones were read by immunoSEQ multiplex PCR, and TCRdb kept only the in-frame ones, dropping some. The repertoire holds 310,000 or so clones, with 91% as singletons. Sequenced: peripheral blood. The receptors originated from a woman aged 30 to 39 with COVID-19, enrolled during active disease. Both conserved end residues are part of each CDR3. Fields, in order: D gene, V gene, J gene, clone size, CDR3 DNA, CDR3 protein. A D gene is named only where the DNA matches it firmly. Size tells how often a clone was seen (once, few, many) or the class of an expanded clone, and some rows leave it out.

NA	TRBV24-1	TRBJ2-3	NA	TGTGCCACCAGTGAGGGTTCTCGGGACACGCCAGATACGCAGTATTTT	CATSEGSRDTPDTQYF
TRBD1	TRBV28	TRBJ1-5	NA	TGTGCCAGCAGCCTAAGGTCTCAGGGGGCCTATCAGCCCCAGCATTTT	CASSLRSQGAYQPQHF
NA	TRBV4-1	TRBJ2-2	NA	TGCGCCAGCAGCCAAGGGGTGCTAAAGGGGGTACGGCGGAGGAACACCGGGGAGCTGTTTTTT	CASSQGVLKGVRRRNTGELFF
NA	TRBV27	TRBJ1-2	NA	TGTGCCAGCAGTTTATCTTTCTGGGAAGCGGGTCAAAACTATGGCTACACCTTC	CASSLSFWEAGQNYGYTF
TRBD2	TRBV7-9	TRBJ2-1	NA	TGTGCCAGCAGCTTAGGAGGACTAGCGTTTTACAATGAGCAGTTCTTC	CASSLGGLAFYNEQFF
NA	TRBV29-1	TRBJ1-1	NA	TGCAGCGTTGAAGGGGGCAGACGAGGCACTGAAGCTTTCTTT	CSVEGGRRGTEAFF
TRBD2	TRBV4-1	TRBJ2-3	few	TGCGCCTCCGGGGGGGGACTCCTGGGCACAGATACGCAGTATTTT	CASGGGLLGTDTQYF
NA	TRBV1	TRBJ1-2	once	TGCACCAGCAGCCAAACGGGGGATCGATGGTATGGCTACACCTTC	CTSSQTGDRWYGYTF
TRBD2	TRBV10-1	TRBJ2-3	NA	TGCGCCAGCAGTTCCTCCTCGACAGGTCGGGGGGGAGATACGCAGTATTTT	CASSSSSTGRGGDTQYF
NA	TRBV6-5	TRBJ2-3	NA	TGTGCCAGCAGTCCTGTGCGGGGGCCAGATACGCAGTATTTT	CASSPVRGPDTQYF
NA	TRBV5-6	TRBJ2-2	NA	TGTGCCAGCAGCTTGGGTAACACGCCGGGAGCAAACACCGGGGAGCTGTTTTTT	CASSLGNTPGANTGELFF
NA	TRBV19	TRBJ1-1	NA	TGTGCCAGTAGTATTGGTAGGGGAAGGTTTTTGAACACTGAAGCTTTCTTT	CASSIGRGRFLNTEAFF
NA	TRBV5-1	TRBJ2-1	NA	TGCGCCAGCAGCTTGGAGCGTGAGCAGTTCTTC	CASSLEREQFF
TRBD2	TRBV29-1	TRBJ2-7	NA	TGCAGCGTTGAAGGAGGACTAGCGGGAGGAAGGGAGCAGTACTTC	CSVEGGLAGGREQYF
NA	TRBV3-1/TRBV3-2	TRBJ2-5	NA	TGTGCCAGCAGCCTCGGAGTCGGAGAAGGAGAGACCCAGTACTTC	CASSLGVGEGETQYF
NA	TRBV29-1	TRBJ1-2	NA	TGCAGCGTTGAATGGGGGGACTATGGCTACACCTTC	CSVEWGDYGYTF
TRBD1	TRBV6-5	TRBJ1-1	NA	TGTGCCAGCAGCCAGGGGGTCGGCACTGAAGCTTTCTTT	CASSQGVGTEAFF
TRBD2	TRBV11-2	TRBJ2-7	NA	TGTGCCAGCAGCTTATCTGTCCCGGGACTAGCGGGAGGGCTTTACGAGCAGTACTTC	CASSLSVPGLAGGLYEQYF
TRBD2	TRBV3-1/TRBV3-2	TRBJ2-7	NA	TGTGCCAGCAGCCAGACTAGCGGGAGTTACGAGCAGTACTTC	CASSQTSGSYEQYF
TRBD2	TRBV6-6	TRBJ2-7	NA	TGTGCCAGCAGGGGGGATAGCGGGGCTTCCTACGAGCAGTACTTC	CASRGDSGASYEQYF
TRBD1	TRBV19	TRBJ2-2	NA	TGTGCCAGTAGTTCTCCCGACAGGGGACTTGCCGGGGAGCTGTTTTTT	CASSSPDRGLAGELFF
NA	TRBV12-3/TRBV12-4	TRBJ1-1	NA	TGTGCCAGCAGGCGGACAGTAGAAGCTTTCTTT	CASRRTVEAFF
TRBD1	TRBV19	TRBJ1-3	NA	TGTGCCAGTAGTCCGCGGGACAGGGGCTCTGGAAACACCATATATTTT	CASSPRDRGSGNTIYF
TRBD1	TRBV11-2	TRBJ2-2	NA	TGTGCCAGCAGGTCCGGGACAGGGGCTTCTCTCGGAAACACCGGGGAGCTGTTTTTT	CASRSGTGASLGNTGELFF
NA	TRBV19	TRBJ1-1	NA	TGTGCCAGTAGTATCTCAGGGAAGAACACTGAAGCTTTCTTT	CASSISGKNTEAFF
TRBD1	TRBV19	TRBJ2-5	NA	TGTGCCAGTAGTGGGCCAGGGGGCGAAGAGACCCAGTACTTC	CASSGPGGEETQYF
TRBD1	TRBV4-1	TRBJ1-5	NA	TGCGCCAGCAGCCGCGGGACAGGGAATCAGCCCCAGCATTTT	CASSRGTGNQPQHF
NA	TRBV27	TRBJ2-3	NA	TGTGCCAGCAGTTTTGAGTCCAGGCCCCTTCTTACGCAGTATTTT	CASSFESRPLLTQYF
TRBD2	TRBV6-6	TRBJ2-3	NA	TGTGCCAGCAGCCCCGAGCGGGGTGGGGAGTATTTT	CASSPERGGEYF
TRBD1	TRBV30	TRBJ1-1	NA	TGTGCCTGGAGGTCACAGGGGGACACTGAAGCTTTCTTT	CAWRSQGDTEAFF
NA	TRBV5-4	TRBJ1-1	NA	TGTGCCAGCAGCTTGGACGCGGCCGTCAGTGAAGCTTTCTTT	CASSLDAAVSEAFF
NA	TRBV30	TRBJ1-3	NA	TGTGCCTGGTCTACAGGTTCAACCTCTGGAAACACCATATATTTT	CAWSTGSTSGNTIYF
NA	TRBV29-1	TRBJ2-7	NA	TGCAGCGTTTCTATATACTCCTACGAGCAGTACTTC	CSVSIYSYEQYF
NA	TRBV19	TRBJ1-1	NA	TGTGCCAGTAGTGGGGCAATGAACACTGAAGCTTTCTTT	CASSGAMNTEAFF
TRBD1	TRBV18	TRBJ1-5	NA	TGTGCCAGCTCATACGGACAGGCGAGGCGGGATCAGCCCCAGCATTTT	CASSYGQARRDQPQHF
NA	TRBV30	TRBJ1-2	NA	TGTGCCTGGAGTGTGGTTTCCGGGATAGGCGGCTACACCTTC	CAWSVVSGIGGYTF
NA	TRBV15	TRBJ2-1	NA	TGTGCCACCAGCAGAGATCGGGGGGCTGGGGGCAATGAGCAGTTCTTC	CATSRDRGAGGNEQFF
TRBD2	TRBV10-3	TRBJ2-5	once	TGTGCCATCAGTGAGTCCCGACTAGCGGGAATTGAGACCCAGTACTTC	CAISESRLAGIETQYF
NA	TRBV18	TRBJ1-5	NA	TGTGCCAGCTCACCACCCCAGGCCAATCAGCCCCAGCATTTT	CASSPPQANQPQHF
NA	TRBV5-1	TRBJ1-2	NA	TGCGCCAGCAGCTTAGATCGAGGAGGAGTTAACTATGGCTACACCTTC	CASSLDRGGVNYGYTF
NA	TRBV9	TRBJ1-2	NA	TGTGCCAGCAGCGTAGGAAACAGGGACTATGGCTACACCTTC	CASSVGNRDYGYTF
NA	TRBV18	TRBJ2-6	NA	TGTGCCAGCTCACAAGGGGCTACCTCTGGGGCCAACGTCCTGACTTTC	CASSQGATSGANVLTF
TRBD1	TRBV7-7	TRBJ1-3	NA	TGTGCCAGCATCAGGACAGGAAATATCTCTGGAAACACCATATATTTT	CASIRTGNISGNTIYF
NA	TRBV3-1/TRBV3-2	TRBJ2-5	NA	TGTGCCAGCAGCCAAGGGTCCAGGCAAGAGACCCAGTACTTC	CASSQGSRQETQYF
NA	TRBV4-2	TRBJ2-2	NA	TGTGCCAGCAGCCCGGCAGGGGGGTCGACCGGGGAGCTGTTTTTT	CASSPAGGSTGELFF
NA	TRBV2	TRBJ1-1	NA	TGTGCCAGCAGTTCTACAGGGCCGGTGTTCGGTGAAGCTTTCTTT	CASSSTGPVFGEAFF
NA	TRBV5-5	TRBJ1-1	NA	TGTGCCAGCAGCCGAAGGGGGGGCATCTCTGAAGCTTTCTTT	CASSRRGGISEAFF
TRBD2	TRBV7-2	TRBJ2-1	NA	TGTGCCAGCAAAAGTGGGACTAGTCAGTTCTTC	CASKSGTSQFF